This TCR beta chain came from a study of T cells in Graves' hyperthyroidism and ophthalmopathy. Study-wide results and limits: Appearing also in blood were most of the thyroid clonotypes expanded above 0.001. Model predictions of ophthalmopathy came a median approximately 6.5 months before onset.

Worth noting for this clonotype: Its antigen is still unknown.

Amplified regions were TCR beta CDR3 sequences from RNA transcripts. RT-PCR in the first round (using the HTBI primer set) targeted the TCR CDR3. TCRdb passed the multiplex PCR reads through MiXCR, listing each CDR3 protein once. Of 500,000 to 750,000 distinct CDR3 sequences listed, approximately 14% are singletons. Germline-derived CDR1 and CDR2 are MNHEY and SMNVEV (reference sequence). The CDR3 totals 15 residues. V dropped 6 bases and J dropped 9 bases, with 18 bases sitting between them. The TCR sequence derives from a woman younger than 45 with Graves' hyperthyroidism. The rearrangement joins TRBV27 to TRBJ1-6, with D possibly being TRBD1 (5 bases). Material: blood. The CDR3 loop is CASRGPGTWGSPLHF. Written as DNA, the CDR3 is TGTGCCAGCAGGGGCCCCGGGACCTGGGGTTCACCCCTCCACTTT.